This T cell receptor (beta chain) was obtained from a study of T cell repertoires in cytomegalovirus infection. Study-level background: Matching HLA type and CMV infection were both indicated by public TCR beta signatures.

Trimming cost V 1 base and J 15 bases; bases outside gene matches: 3. Germline assignment: CDR1 SEHNR and CDR2 FQNEAQ (reference sequence). The CDR3 is made up of 12 amino acids. TCRdb fed the reads into MiXCR, producing one record per CDR3 protein. The sample has 250,000 or so distinct CDR3 sequences, 9% to 15% seen once. This chain uses TRBV7-9 with TRBJ2-1, with 10 positions matching TRBD2. The sequencing input was PBMCs. This clonotype originated in a human donor in good health (CMV status not recorded). Some clones in this sample may be carry-over from other donors' samples. This CDR3 is CASSLDSSGRFF. As DNA, the CDR3 is TGTGCCAGCAGCTTAGATTCTAGCGGGAGGTTCTTC.